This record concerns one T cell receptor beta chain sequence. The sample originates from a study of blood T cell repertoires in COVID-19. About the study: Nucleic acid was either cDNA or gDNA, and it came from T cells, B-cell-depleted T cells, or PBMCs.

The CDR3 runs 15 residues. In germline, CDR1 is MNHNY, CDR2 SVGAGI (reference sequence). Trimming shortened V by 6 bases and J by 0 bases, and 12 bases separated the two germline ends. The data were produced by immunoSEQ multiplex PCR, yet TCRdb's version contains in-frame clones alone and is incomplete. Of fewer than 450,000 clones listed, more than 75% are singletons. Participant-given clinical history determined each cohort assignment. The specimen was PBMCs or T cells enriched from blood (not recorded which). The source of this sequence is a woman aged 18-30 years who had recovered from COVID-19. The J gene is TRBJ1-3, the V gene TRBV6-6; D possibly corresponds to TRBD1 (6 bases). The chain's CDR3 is CASSQGTYSGNTIYF. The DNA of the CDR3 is TGTGCCAGCAGCCAGGGGACCTACTCTGGAAACACCATATATTTT.